These T cell receptor beta chains were read from a single sample in a study of long-term antiretroviral therapy in people with HIV. The assay was immunoSEQ multiplex PCR, and TCRdb's table has in-frame clones only and misses some. Of about 20,000 clones in the sample, 80% were seen once. The material sequenced was unsorted PBMCs, taken 2.9 years after starting antiretroviral therapy. The receptors here all came from a woman in her 30s with HIV. The CDR3 runs from the conserved cysteine through the conserved F or W. Each record gives: D gene, clone size, V gene, J gene, CDR3 protein, CDR3 DNA. The D gene is left open where the match is weak. Part of the rows lack a size; the others show once, few, many or a class for expanded clones.

-,-,TRBV7-9,TRBJ2-3,CASSAIQEFDTQYF,TGTGCCAGCAGCGCCATACAGGAGTTTGATACGCAGTATTTT
-,-,TRBV18,TRBJ2-3,CASSPERDSTDTQYF,TGTGCCAGCTCACCAGAGAGAGACAGCACAGATACGCAGTATTTT
-,-,TRBV5-1,TRBJ2-3,CASSLDGVSTDTQYF,TGCGCCAGCAGCTTGGACGGGGTTAGCACAGATACGCAGTATTTT
-,-,TRBV5-1,TRBJ2-1,CASSPPGHRDEQFF,TGCGCCAGCAGCCCACCGGGCCACCGGGATGAGCAGTTCTTC
-,-,TRBV7-9,TRBJ2-1,CASSFLVTGNSNEQFF,TGTGCCAGCAGCTTTTTAGTCACAGGGAATTCAAATGAGCAGTTCTTC
-,-,TRBV4-1,TRBJ1-2,CASSQVVTERGYTF,TGCGCCAGCAGCCAAGTGGTAACGGAGAGGGGCTACACCTTC
-,-,TRBV6-6,TRBJ1-5,CASSYSRGQPQHF,TGTGCCAGCAGTTACTCGAGAGGTCAGCCCCAGCATTTT
-,-,TRBV7-9,TRBJ1-1,CASSLSQSMNTEAFF,TGTGCCAGCAGCTTATCACAGTCCATGAACACTGAAGCTTTCTTT
-,few,TRBV5-6,TRBJ1-2,CASSKIASGGYTF,TGTGCCAGCAGCAAGATTGCTTCAGGTGGCTACACCTTC
TRBD1,-,TRBV5-1,TRBJ2-3,CASSSGTGADTQYF,TGCGCCAGCAGCTCCGGGACAGGGGCAGATACGCAGTATTTT
-,-,TRBV10-1,TRBJ2-1,CASSDPGPWDEQFF,TGCGCCAGCAGCGACCCGGGCCCCTGGGATGAGCAGTTCTTC
TRBD1,-,TRBV7-3,TRBJ2-2,CASSLGQRNTGELFF,TGTGCCAGCAGCCTGGGACAGAGAAACACCGGGGAGCTGTTTTTT
TRBD1,-,TRBV6-6,TRBJ1-1,CASRATTGTSTEAFF,TGTGCCAGCAGGGCAACGACAGGGACAAGCACTGAAGCTTTCTTT
-,-,TRBV2,TRBJ2-4,CASSEAGQVFVLYF,TGTGCCAGCAGTGAAGCGGGGCAGGTCTTTGTCCTCTACTTC
-,-,TRBV10-3,TRBJ2-5,CAISDLKETQYF,TGTGCCATCAGTGACCTTAAAGAGACCCAGTACTTC
TRBD2,-,TRBV19,TRBJ2-3,CASTFRSGGDTQYF,TGTGCCAGTACCTTCAGATCGGGGGGAGATACGCAGTATTTT
-,-,TRBV4-2,TRBJ1-2,CASSRSIQEDYGYTF,TGTGCCAGCAGCCGATCTATACAGGAAGACTATGGCTACACCTTC
TRBD1,-,TRBV5-1,TRBJ2-2,CASSLRQGQNTGELFF,TGCGCCAGCAGCTTACGACAGGGCCAGAACACCGGGGAGCTGTTTTTT
TRBD1,-,TRBV7-9,TRBJ1-2,CASSPRDSANPLNYGYTF,TGTGCCAGCAGCCCGCGGGACAGTGCTAATCCCCTTAACTATGGCTACACCTTC
-,-,TRBV29-1,TRBJ1-1,CSVRRRTDEAFF,TGCAGCGTTAGGAGGCGGACAGATGAAGCTTTCTTT
-,-,TRBV6-5,TRBJ1-6,CASSQLRSPLHF,TGTGCCAGCAGCCAACTTCGGTCACCCCTCCACTTT
TRBD1,-,TRBV2,TRBJ1-2,CASSEDRGRQGYGYTF,TGTGCCAGCAGCGAGGACAGGGGGCGGCAAGGCTATGGCTACACCTTC
TRBD1,once,TRBV30,TRBJ1-6,CAWNVDRGVRSPLHF,TGTGCCTGGAATGTGGACAGGGGGGTGAGATCACCCCTCCACTTT
-,once,TRBV19,TRBJ2-2,CASKANGELFF,TGTGCCAGTAAAGCCAACGGGGAGCTGTTTTTT
-,-,TRBV6-1,TRBJ2-7,CASSEAGDPYEQYF,TGTGCCAGCAGTGAAGCAGGGGATCCTTACGAGCAGTACTTC
-,-,TRBV4-1,TRBJ1-1,CASSQDGLTEAFF,TGCGCCAGCAGCCAAGATGGGTTAACTGAAGCTTTCTTT
-,-,TRBV15,TRBJ2-2,CATSRGRNANTGELFF,TGTGCCACCAGCAGGGGCCGGAACGCGAACACCGGGGAGCTGTTTTTT
-,-,TRBV30,TRBJ1-3,CAWSVLLASGNTIYF,TGTGCCTGGAGCGTACTGCTGGCGTCTGGAAACACCATATATTTT
TRBD2,-,TRBV6-6,TRBJ2-5,CASSYSHAGGQGTQYF,TGTGCCAGCAGTTACTCGCACGCGGGGGGCCAGGGGACCCAGTACTTC
-,few,TRBV29-1,TRBJ1-1,CSVTPGHLNTEAFF,TGCAGCGTCACACCGGGACACTTGAACACTGAAGCTTTCTTT
-,-,TRBV9,TRBJ2-3,CASSPSDTQYF,TGTGCCAGCAGCCCTTCAGATACGCAGTATTTT
TRBD1,once,TRBV5-1,TRBJ2-5,CASSLEGTGGETQYF,TGCGCCAGCAGCTTGGAAGGGACAGGGGGAGAGACCCAGTACTTC
-,-,TRBV9,TRBJ1-2,CASSVGVIGYGYTF,TGTGCCAGCAGCGTAGGCGTTATTGGATATGGCTACACCTTC
TRBD2,-,TRBV9,TRBJ2-1,CASRRGGLGTEQFF,TGTGCCAGCAGGCGGGGGGGCCTAGGTACTGAGCAGTTCTTC
TRBD1,-,TRBV6-1,TRBJ1-2,CASRADRGLSYGYTF,TGTGCCAGCAGAGCTGATAGGGGGCTAAGCTATGGCTACACCTTC
-,-,TRBV5-1,TRBJ2-5,CASSLLAAPQETQYF,TGCGCCAGCAGCTTATTGGCGGCCCCGCAAGAGACCCAGTACTTC
-,-,TRBV19,TRBJ2-5,CASSRAAEGETQYF,TGTGCCAGTAGTAGGGCGGCCGAAGGAGAGACCCAGTACTTC
-,once,TRBV19,TRBJ1-1,CASSILPTEAFF,TGTGCCAGTAGTATTCTCCCGACTGAAGCTTTCTTT
-,-,TRBV4-1,TRBJ2-5,CASSQVFILETQYF,TGCGCCAGCAGCCAAGTATTCATCCTAGAGACCCAGTACTTC
TRBD2,once,TRBV11-3,TRBJ2-1,CASSQRTSGGYNEQFF,TGTGCCAGCAGCCAAAGGACTAGCGGGGGATACAATGAGCAGTTCTTC
-,few,TRBV27,TRBJ1-6,CASTVGKGNSPLHF,TGTGCCAGCACCGTCGGGAAAGGAAATTCACCCCTCCACTTT
-,few,TRBV7-8,TRBJ1-5,CASSLRGQLNQPQHF,TGTGCCAGCAGCTTACGGGGCCAGCTCAATCAGCCCCAGCATTTT
TRBD1,-,TRBV19,TRBJ1-1,CASSPGTGFKAFF,TGTGCCAGTAGTCCTGGGACAGGGTTCAAAGCTTTCTTT
-,-,TRBV9,TRBJ2-1,CASSFLTDRFNEQFF,TGTGCCAGCAGCTTCCTTACTGACAGATTCAATGAGCAGTTCTTC
-,-,TRBV6-5,TRBJ2-4,CASSYSIGNIQYF,TGTGCCAGCAGTTACTCGATCGGAAACATTCAGTACTTC
-,-,TRBV4-2,TRBJ2-7,CASSQGSRALGVWGSYEQYF,TGTGCCAGCAGCCAAGGAAGTAGAGCGCTAGGAGTTTGGGGCTCCTACGAGCAGTACTTC
-,-,TRBV27,TRBJ2-5,CASSPGVGQAETQYF,TGTGCCAGCAGTCCAGGGGTCGGGCAAGCGGAGACCCAGTACTTC
-,-,TRBV15,TRBJ2-5,CALSGVLTETQYF,TGTGCCCTCTCGGGGGTACTGACGGAGACCCAGTACTTC